The 21 T cell receptor beta chains in this list originate from one sample, sequenced in a study of beta chain features in type 1 diabetes. All of the isolated RNA was reverse transcribed, so expressed TCRB transcripts were sequenced. The protocol was immunoSEQ multiplex PCR, while the TCRdb copy is restricted to in-frame clones and leaves out a portion. The sample has about 350,000 clones, roughly a fifth seen once; the top ten hold under 0.055%. Sequenced input: naive CD4+ T cells from blood. The receptors shown here come from a woman in her late teens or twenties in good health.

As concerns this clone: Distinct nucleotide sequences in the sample also encode this CDR3. This rearrangement joins TRBV27 to TRBJ1-2, with a possible D match to TRBD1 (6 bases). The CDR3 has 12 amino acids. Germline V gene data show CDR1 as MNHEY and CDR2 as SMNVEV (reference sequence). V lost 4 bases to trimming and J lost 8 bases, with 11 bases between them. CDR3 sequence (DNA): TGTGCCAGCAGTTCACAGGGATACGGCTACACCTTC. It translates to CASSSQGYGYTF.

This clone came up a few times. The DNA for the CDR3 is TGTGCCAGCAGCGCCTGGAATAGGGGGTCCCTCTATGGCTACACCTTC. This gives the protein CASSAWNRGSLYGYTF. J is TRBJ1-2 and V is TRBV9, with a tentative D call TRBD1 (6 bases). Germline-derived CDR1 and CDR2 are SGDLS and YYNGEE. This CDR3 has 16 amino acids. V shed 3 bases and J shed 4 bases, with 19 bases lying between them. Filled out from reference TRBV9 and TRBJ1-2, the complete variable domain reads DSGVTQTPKHLITATGQRVTLRCSPRSGDLSVYWYQQSLDQGLQFLIQYYNGEERAKGNILERFSAQQFPDLHSELNLSSLELGDSALYFCASSAWNRGSLYGYTFGSGTRLTVV.

This clone occurred a few times. This chain joins TRBV4-1 and TRBJ2-5; the D gene is possibly TRBD1 (6 bases). The germline V gene has CDR1 MGHRA and CDR2 YSYEKL. The CDR3 covers 14 residues. V was shortened by 5 bases and J by 1 base, with 11 bases between the two germline ends. CDR3 nucleotide sequence: TGCGCCAGCAGCTACGGACAGTCCCAAGAGACCCAGTACTTC. It codes for CASSYGQSQETQYF.

The sample holds a few counts of this clone. V is TRBV11-2 and J is TRBJ2-2; TRBD1 is a possible D gene (5 bases). The V gene lost 6 bases and the J gene lost 1 base, with 12 bases spanning the gap. The length of the CDR3 is 15 residues. CDR1 SGHAT and CDR2 FQNNGV come from the germline V gene. The CDR3 DNA sequence: TGTGCCAGCAGGGGGCTTCAACGGAACACCGGGGAGCTGTTTTTT. It translates to CASRGLQRNTGELFF. Together with reference TRBV11-2 and TRBJ2-2, the CDR3 gives the full variable domain: EAGVAQSPRYKIIEKRQSVAFWCNPISGHATLYWYQQILGQGPKLLIQFQNNGVVDDSQLPKDRFSAERLKGVDSTLKIQPAKLEDSAVYLCASRGLQRNTGELFFGEGSRLTVL.

This clone has more than one count but fewer than ten. The chain combines TRBV28 with TRBJ2-7; a possible D gene is TRBD1 (6 bases). The CDR3 covers 13 residues. Trimming pared 9 bases from V and 6 bases from J, leaving 18 bases between. CDR1 is MDHEN and CDR2 is SYDVKM in the germline V gene. CDR3 bases: TGTGCCAGTGACTCACAGGGTTTAACCGAGCAGTACTTC. Translating gives CASDSQGLTEQYF.

This clone has just a few counts. This sequence joins TRBV2 and TRBJ2-6; D is ambiguous. V lost 8 bases to trimming and J lost 4 bases, with 15 bases between them. From germline, CDR1 is SNHLY and CDR2 FYNNEI. This CDR3 is 15 amino acids long. The CDR3 loop reads CASFLESAGANVLTF. The CDR3 nucleotides are TGTGCCAGCTTTCTTGAGTCCGCCGGGGCCAACGTCCTGACTTTC.

This clone was counted a few times. This rearrangement joins TRBV7-3 to TRBJ2-2, with 7 positions matching TRBD1. CDR1 is SGHTA, CDR2 FQGTGA, per germline. The CDR3 runs to 15 residues. V lost 4 bases and J lost 7; bases outside the gene matches: 9. Here the CDR3 reads CASSSRQGSIGELFF. For the CDR3, the DNA is TGTGCCAGCAGCTCCCGACAGGGAAGCATCGGGGAGCTGTTTTTT.

This clone was recorded a few times. The chain carries TRBV2 and TRBJ2-5; D possibly corresponds to TRBD1 (6 bases). The CDR3 is 15 residues long. Per the germline V gene, CDR1 is SNHLY and CDR2 is FYNNEI. V lost 5 bases to trimming and J lost 4 bases, with 17 bases between them. CDR3 coding DNA: TGTGCCAGCAGTAAAGACAGGCCGTCCGGAGAGACCCAGTACTTC. This gives the protein CASSKDRPSGETQYF.

The chain has TRBV30 and TRBJ2-3; TRBD2 matches 10 bases. Germline loops: CDR1 GTSNPN, CDR2 SVGIG (reference sequence). The length of the CDR3 is 15 residues. After removal of 5 bases from V and 2 bases from J, the junction contained 7 bases not matched to a gene. This CDR3 reads CAWALSGGVTDTQYF. CDR3 DNA: TGTGCCTGGGCACTCAGCGGGGGGGTCACAGATACGCAGTATTTT.

This CDR3 is CAGGQYSGANVLTF. The CDR3 bases are TGTGCCGGGGGACAGTACTCTGGGGCCAACGTCCTGACTTTC. The rearrangement joins TRBV30 to TRBJ2-6; 7 bases fit TRBD1. Germline V CDR1 and CDR2: GTSNPN, SVGIG (reference sequence). Germline trimming cut 8 bases from V and 0 bases from J; bases unmatched to any gene: 4. CDR3 length equals 14 residues.

The V and J genes are TRBV18 and TRBJ2-1, with TRBD2 matching over 15 bases. Germline CDR1 reads KGHSH; CDR2 reads LQKENI. The CDR3 loop spans 14 amino acids. The junction had 0 bases not matched to a gene; V was cut back by 0 bases and J by 12 bases. The CDR3 region is CASSPPGLAGGQFF. Written as DNA, the CDR3 is TGTGCCAGCTCACCACCGGGACTAGCGGGGGGGCAGTTCTTC.

This chain links TRBV6-6 with TRBJ2-7, with 10 bases lining up with TRBD2. The CDR3 is made up of 15 amino acids. Germline CDR1 MNHNY, CDR2 SVGAGI (reference sequence). V gave up 7 bases and J gave up 4 bases; unmatched junction bases: 10. CDR3 amino acids: CASKEKREGPYEQYF. The CDR3 nucleotides read TGTGCCAGCAAAGAAAAGCGGGAGGGCCCGTACGAGCAGTACTTC.

This clone has only a few counts. CDR3 DNA: TGTGCCAGCAGCTTGGTCACAGGGGGCTGGAGCAATCAGCCCCAGCATTTT. It specifies CASSLVTGGWSNQPQHF. The rearrangement uses TRBV5-8 and TRBJ1-5, with 9 bases matching TRBD1. This CDR3 has 17 amino acids. Germline-derived CDR1 and CDR2 are SGHTS and YDEGEE. V lost 0 bases to trimming and J lost 1 base; unmatched junction nucleotides: 5.

This clone has a handful of counts. The chain recombines TRBV5-1 with TRBJ1-1; D not resolved. V lost 0 bases to trimming and J lost 4 bases, with 13 bases between them. Germline V gene sequence: CDR1 SGHRS, CDR2 YFSETQ. The CDR3 loop spans 15 amino acids. CDR3 loop: CASSLVGGSGTEAFF. CDR3 in DNA: TGCGCCAGCAGCTTGGTCGGCGGGTCGGGCACTGAAGCTTTCTTT.

This chain connects TRBV7-9 to TRBJ2-1, with 15 bases fitting TRBD2. Germline CDR1 reads SEHNR; CDR2 reads FQNEAQ (reference sequence). V gave up 1 base and J gave up 6 bases; unmatched junction bases: 7. The CDR3 has 18 amino acids. For the CDR3, the DNA is TGTGCCAGCAGCTTAGTAGAGGGGACTAGCGGGAGGAGCAATGAGCAGTTCTTC. It is translated as CASSLVEGTSGRSNEQFF.

This chain links TRBV5-6 with TRBJ2-1; 7 bases map to TRBD2. The CDR3 totals 16 residues. Germline V gene data show CDR1 as SGHDT and CDR2 as YYEEEE. Trimming took 1 base from V and 2 from J; bases not matched to a gene: 6. The CDR3 protein is CASSLNAGTTYNEQFF. In DNA form, the CDR3 reads TGTGCCAGCAGCTTGAATGCGGGGACTACCTACAATGAGCAGTTCTTC.

This clone was detected only once. The V and J genes are TRBV29-1 and TRBJ2-5; D might be TRBD2 (7 bases). The germline V gene has CDR1 SQVTM and CDR2 ANQGSEA. The CDR3 spans 14 residues. V lost 0 bases to trimming and J lost 1 base, with 9 bases between them. CDR3 protein: CSVEDRGGQETQYF. CDR3 DNA: TGCAGCGTTGAAGATAGGGGGGGCCAAGAGACCCAGTACTTC.

The rearrangement uses TRBV25-1 and TRBJ2-2, with 9 bases identical to TRBD1. V lost 3 bases and J lost 5; bases outside the gene matches: 7. The CDR3 totals 16 residues. CDR1 and CDR2 from the germline V gene are MGHDK and SYGVNS. The CDR3 coding sequence is TGTGCCAGCAGTGAGTTTGGGACAGGGTATACCGGGGAGCTGTTTTTT. This encodes CASSEFGTGYTGELFF.

The rearrangement links TRBV25-1 to TRBJ1-2; possibly TRBD1 for D (5 bases). V lost 2 bases to trimming and J lost 3 bases, with 13 bases between them. This CDR3 comprises 15 residues. Looked up from germline, CDR1 is MGHDK and CDR2 is SYGVNS. As DNA, the CDR3 is TGTGCCAGCAGTGAAGGCCCCGGGGGGTACTATGGCTACACCTTC. This translates into CASSEGPGGYYGYTF.

This rearrangement joins TRBV7-6 to TRBJ2-1; 9 nucleotides agree with TRBD1. The V and J ends lost 1 base and 6 bases, in that order; junction bases with no gene match: 4. CDR3 length equals 15 residues. In germline, CDR1 is SGHVS, CDR2 FNYEAQ. The CDR3 DNA reads TGTGCCAGCAGCTTAGTCGAACAGGGGGCCAATGAGCAGTTCTTC. Protein: CASSLVEQGANEQFF.

The chain combines TRBV29-1 with TRBJ1-2; D is uncertain. V lost 0 bases and J lost 8, with 13 bases in between. The CDR3 contains 13 residues. The germline gives CDR1 SQVTM, CDR2 ANQGSEA. The CDR3 loop is CSVEDTRSGGYTF. The CDR3 region has the DNA TGCAGCGTTGAAGATACCCGGTCAGGCGGCTACACCTTC.